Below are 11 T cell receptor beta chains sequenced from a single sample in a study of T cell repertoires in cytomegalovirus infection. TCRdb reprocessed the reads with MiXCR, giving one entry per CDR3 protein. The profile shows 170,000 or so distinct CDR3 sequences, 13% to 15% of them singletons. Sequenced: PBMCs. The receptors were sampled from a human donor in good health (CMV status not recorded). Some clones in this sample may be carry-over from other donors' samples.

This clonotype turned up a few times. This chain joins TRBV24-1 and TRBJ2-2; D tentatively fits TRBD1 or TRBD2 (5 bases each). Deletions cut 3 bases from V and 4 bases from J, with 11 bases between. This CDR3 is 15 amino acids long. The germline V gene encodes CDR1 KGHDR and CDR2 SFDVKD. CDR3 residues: CATSDINGGTGELFF. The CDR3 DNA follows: TGTGCCACCAGTGATATCAATGGGGGCACCGGGGAGCTGTTTTTT.

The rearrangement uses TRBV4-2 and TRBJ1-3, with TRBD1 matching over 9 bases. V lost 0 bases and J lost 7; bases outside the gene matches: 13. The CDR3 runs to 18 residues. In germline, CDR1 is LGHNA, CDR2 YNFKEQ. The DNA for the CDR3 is TGTGCCAGCAGCCAAGATAACGGACAGGGGTACGCAGGCAACACCATATATTTT. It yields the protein CASSQDNGQGYAGNTIYF.

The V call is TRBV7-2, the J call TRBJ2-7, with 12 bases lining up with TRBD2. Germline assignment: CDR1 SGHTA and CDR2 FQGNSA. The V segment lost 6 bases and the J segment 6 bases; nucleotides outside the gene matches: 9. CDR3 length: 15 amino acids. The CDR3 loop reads CASSRVTSGSAEQYF. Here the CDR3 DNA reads TGTGCCAGCAGTAGAGTGACTAGCGGGAGCGCCGAGCAGTACTTC.

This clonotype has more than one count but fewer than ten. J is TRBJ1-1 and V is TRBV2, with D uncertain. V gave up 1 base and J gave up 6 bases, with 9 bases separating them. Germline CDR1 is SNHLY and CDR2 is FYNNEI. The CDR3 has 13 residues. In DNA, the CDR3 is TGTGCCAGCAGTGAAGGAAGCTTAGCTGAAGCTTTCTTT. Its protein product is CASSEGSLAEAFF.

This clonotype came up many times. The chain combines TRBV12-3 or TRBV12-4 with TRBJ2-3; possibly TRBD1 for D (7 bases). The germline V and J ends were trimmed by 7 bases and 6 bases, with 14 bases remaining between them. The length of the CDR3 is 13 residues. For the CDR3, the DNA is TGTGCCAGCAATTCACAGGGGAGGGATACGCAGTATTTT. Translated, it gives CASNSQGRDTQYF.

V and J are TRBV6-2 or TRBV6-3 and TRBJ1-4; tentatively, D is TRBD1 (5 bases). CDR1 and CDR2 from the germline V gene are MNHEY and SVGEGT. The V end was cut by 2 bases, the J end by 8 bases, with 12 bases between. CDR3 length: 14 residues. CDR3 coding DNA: TGTGCCAGCAGTTACCCGCAGGGTCGAGAAAAACTGTTTTTT. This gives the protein CASSYPQGREKLFF.

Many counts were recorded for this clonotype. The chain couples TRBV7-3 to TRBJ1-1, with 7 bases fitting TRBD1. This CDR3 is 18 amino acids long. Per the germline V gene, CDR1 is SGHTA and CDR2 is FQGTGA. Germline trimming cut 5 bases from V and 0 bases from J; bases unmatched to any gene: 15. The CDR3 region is CASSPQPTGPLMNTEAFF. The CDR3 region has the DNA TGTGCCAGCAGCCCCCAGCCGACAGGGCCCCTCATGAACACTGAAGCTTTCTTT.

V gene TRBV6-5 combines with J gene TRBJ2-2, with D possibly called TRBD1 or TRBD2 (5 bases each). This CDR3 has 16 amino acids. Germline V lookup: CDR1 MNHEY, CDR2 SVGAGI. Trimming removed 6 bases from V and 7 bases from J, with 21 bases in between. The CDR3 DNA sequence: TGTGCCAGCAGCCCCCCCAGAAGGGGACGAGGCGGGGAGCTGTTTTTT. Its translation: CASSPPRRGRGGELFF.

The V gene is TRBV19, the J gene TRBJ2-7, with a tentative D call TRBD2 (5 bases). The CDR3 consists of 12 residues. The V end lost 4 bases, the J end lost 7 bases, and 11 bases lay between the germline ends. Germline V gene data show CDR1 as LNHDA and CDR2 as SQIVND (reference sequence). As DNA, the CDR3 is TGTGCCAGTAGTAGTAGCCGGGAAGAGCAGTACTTC. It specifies CASSSSREEQYF.

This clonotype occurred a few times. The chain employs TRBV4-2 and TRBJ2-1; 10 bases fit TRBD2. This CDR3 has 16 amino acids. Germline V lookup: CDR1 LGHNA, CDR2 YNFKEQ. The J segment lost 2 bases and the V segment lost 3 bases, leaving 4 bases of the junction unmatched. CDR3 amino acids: CASSQAGTSAYNEQFF. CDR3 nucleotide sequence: TGTGCCAGCAGCCAGGCCGGGACTAGCGCCTACAATGAGCAGTTCTTC.

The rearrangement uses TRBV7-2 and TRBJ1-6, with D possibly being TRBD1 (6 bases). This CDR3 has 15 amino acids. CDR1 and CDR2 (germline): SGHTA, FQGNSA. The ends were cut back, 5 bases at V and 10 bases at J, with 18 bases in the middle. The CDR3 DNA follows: TGTGCCAGCAGCACTTTGGGGGGCCAAGCGTCACCCCTCCACTTT. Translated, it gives CASSTLGGQASPLHF.